This T cell receptor (beta chain) was captured in a study of blood T cell repertoires in COVID-19. Study summary: Italy, Spain and the United States were the sources of the convalescent and acute COVID-19 samples. The analysed material was cDNA or gDNA that came from T cells, B-cell-depleted T cells, or PBMCs.

Original analysis: Amplification from reference gene primers served as the basis for estimated nucleated cell counts. Clones were read by immunoSEQ multiplex PCR, and TCRdb kept only the in-frame ones, dropping some. D and trimming come from the DNA, and the V and J calls and clone size come from that table. The sample yields about 100,000 clones, 80% to 95% seen once. Germline lookup yields CDR1 LNHDA and CDR2 SQIVND (reference sequence). The CDR3 has 14 amino acids. V dropped 3 bases and J dropped 6; count of bases not matched to a gene: 7. The V gene is TRBV19, the J gene TRBJ1-1, with TRBD1 matching 7 bases. Material: peripheral blood. The source of this sequence is a man aged 18 to 29 with acute or convalescent COVID-19. CDR3 sequence reads: CASSIVQGMAEAFF. CDR3 sequence (DNA): TGTGCCAGTAGTATCGTACAGGGGATGGCTGAAGCTTTCTTT.